A selection of T cell receptor beta chains follows, all from one sample in a study of cytomegalovirus exposure and HLA in healthy donors. Here immunoSEQ multiplex PCR was the method, and the copy in TCRdb shows in-frame clones only, minus some. The repertoire table contains just over 150,000 clones. What was sequenced was PBMCs. The receptors were gathered from a woman aged 55-69 years in good health and CMV-seronegative. CDR3s include the opening cysteine and the closing phenylalanine or tryptophan. The order of the fields is D gene, J gene, CDR3 length, V gene, CDR3 protein, CDR3 DNA. D genes are given only for firm matches.

TRBD1 | TRBJ2-1 | 17 | TRBV18 | CASSPPVGTGTYNEQFF | TGTGCCAGCTCACCACCCGTCGGGACAGGGACCTACAATGAGCAGTTCTTC
- | TRBJ1-1 | 15 | TRBV6-5 | CASTPGVQVNTEAFF | TGTGCCAGCACCCCAGGTGTGCAAGTAAACACTGAAGCTTTCTTT
- | TRBJ2-6 | 17 | TRBV27 | CASRLSRGSSGANVLTF | TGTGCCAGCAGATTAAGTAGGGGGAGCTCTGGGGCCAACGTCCTGACTTTC
- | TRBJ1-2 | 11 | TRBV6-5 | CASRSSLGYTF | TGTGCCAGCAGGAGTAGTTTAGGCTACACCTTC
TRBD1 | TRBJ2-7 | 14 | TRBV7-2 | CASSQGQGLYEQYF | TGTGCCAGCAGCCAGGGACAGGGGCTCTACGAGCAGTACTTC
- | TRBJ2-5 | 12 | TRBV5-1 | CASSEGFRGQYF | TGCGCCAGCAGCGAAGGTTTCCGGGGGCAGTACTTC
- | TRBJ1-1 | 13 | TRBV6-1 | CASSEREGLEAFF | TGTGCCAGCAGTGAACGGGAAGGTCTCGAAGCTTTCTTT
TRBD1 | TRBJ2-5 | 13 | TRBV7-3 | CASSQGAAETQYF | TGTGCCAGCAGTCAGGGGGCTGCAGAGACCCAGTACTTC
- | TRBJ2-1 | 13 | TRBV29-1 | CSGLGAGFNEQFF | TGCAGCGGTCTCGGAGCGGGCTTCAATGAGCAGTTCTTC
- | TRBJ2-3 | 12 | TRBV6-1 | CASSEPGLSRYF | TGTGCCAGCAGTGAGCCGGGACTGAGCAGGTATTTT
TRBD2 | TRBJ2-7 | 13 | TRBV10-2 | CASSSSGRYEQYF | TGCGCCAGCAGTTCTAGCGGGAGATACGAGCAGTACTTC
- | TRBJ2-3 | 14 | TRBV18 | CASSPLASGDTQYF | TGTGCCAGCTCACCACTAGCGTCGGGGGATACGCAGTATTTT
- | TRBJ1-5 | 15 | TRBV10-2 | CASSNTGSSNQPQHF | TGCGCCAGCAGCAACACAGGGAGTAGCAATCAGCCCCAGCATTTT
TRBD1 | TRBJ1-5 | 14 | TRBV30 | CAWSVTGGGQPQHF | TGCGCCTGGAGTGTTACAGGGGGCGGTCAGCCCCAGCATTTT
- | TRBJ1-4 | 15 | TRBV7-6 | CASSLYDGRREKLFF | TGTGCCAGCAGCTTATACGACGGCAGGAGGGAAAAACTGTTTTTT
- | TRBJ1-3 | 16 | TRBV5-4 | CASSHPGLPPGNTIYF | TGTGCCAGCAGCCATCCGGGACTTCCTCCTGGAAACACCATATATTTT
TRBD1 | TRBJ1-5 | 16 | TRBV18 | CASSPGRTGGGQPQHF | TGTGCCAGCTCACCAGGGCGAACAGGGGGCGGTCAGCCCCAGCATTTT
TRBD2 | TRBJ2-3 | 15 | TRBV18 | CASSQRDYSTDTQYF | TGTGCCAGCTCACAGAGGGACTACTCCACAGATACGCAGTATTTT
- | TRBJ2-7 | 15 | TRBV7-2 | CASSPPRQDPYEQYF | TGTGCCAGCAGCCCCCCCCGACAGGATCCCTACGAGCAGTACTTC
- | TRBJ1-1 | 14 | TRBV16 | CASSQSRGNTEAFF | TGTGCCAGCAGCCAATCAAGGGGGAACACTGAAGCTTTCTTT
- | TRBJ2-2 | 15 | TRBV5-8 | CASSLQGGGTGELFF | TGTGCCAGCAGCTTACAGGGCGGCGGCACCGGGGAGCTGTTTTTT
TRBD1 | TRBJ2-5 | 15 | TRBV6-5 | CASSAGTGWWETQYF | TGTGCCAGCAGTGCCGGGACAGGGTGGTGGGAGACCCAGTACTTC
TRBD2 | TRBJ2-3 | 18 | TRBV7-6 | CASSLAITGTSQADTQYF | TGTGCCAGCAGCTTAGCCATTACCGGGACTAGCCAAGCAGATACGCAGTATTTT
- | TRBJ1-1 | 16 | TRBV4-2 | CASSHLKARTASEAFF | TGTGCCAGCAGCCATTTAAAAGCTCGGACAGCCAGTGAAGCTTTCTTT
- | TRBJ2-7 | 14 | TRBV5-1 | CASSLEGAKYEQYF | TGCGCCAGCAGCTTGGAAGGGGCCAAATACGAGCAGTACTTC
- | TRBJ1-3 | 18 | TRBV7-6 | CASSLHLDRQDSGNTIYF | TGTGCCAGCAGCTTACACCTTGACAGACAGGACTCTGGAAACACCATATATTTT
TRBD2 | TRBJ2-6 | 17 | TRBV7-3 | CASSRDAGGSGANVLTF | TGTGCCAGCAGCCGCGATGCGGGAGGGTCTGGGGCCAACGTCCTGACTTTC
- | TRBJ1-1 | 15 | TRBV27 | CASSPLSEYGTEAFF | TGTGCCAGCAGTCCCCTATCGGAGTATGGTACTGAAGCTTTCTTT
- | TRBJ2-7 | 15 | TRBV19 | CASSIVSGPDYEQYF | TGTGCCAGTAGTATAGTATCAGGCCCGGACTACGAGCAGTACTTC
TRBD2 | TRBJ2-5 | 16 | TRBV7-2 | CASSLASSGGQETQYF | TGTGCCAGCAGCTTAGCGAGTAGCGGGGGACAAGAGACCCAGTACTTC
TRBD1 | TRBJ2-7 | 15 | TRBV4-1 | CASSQVGTGRNEQYF | TGCGCCAGCAGCCAAGTCGGGACAGGGAGAAACGAGCAGTACTTC
- | TRBJ2-3 | 15 | TRBV27 | CASSLTSSGDDTQYF | TGTGCCAGCAGTTTAACTAGTTCTGGTGACGATACGCAGTATTTT
- | TRBJ2-7 | 14 | TRBV6-5 | CASSYRRGSYEQYF | TGTGCCAGCAGTTACCGCAGGGGATCCTACGAGCAGTACTTC
- | TRBJ2-1 | 13 | TRBV6-5 | CASSRDSINEQFF | TGTGCCAGCAGCCGGGACTCCATTAATGAGCAGTTCTTC
TRBD2 | TRBJ2-7 | 15 | TRBV9 | CASSPNLGGTYEQYF | TGTGCCAGCAGCCCCAATCTGGGGGGGACCTACGAGCAGTACTTC
- | TRBJ1-6 | 18 | TRBV10-1 | CASSESPRGSLWNSPLHF | TGCGCCAGCAGTGAGTCCCCCAGGGGATCCTTGTGGAATTCACCCCTCCACTTT
- | TRBJ2-5 | 14 | TRBV5-1 | CASSFFGSQETQYF | TGCGCCAGCAGCTTTTTCGGGTCCCAAGAGACCCAGTACTTC
- | TRBJ1-2 | 13 | TRBV19 | CASSMFLDYGYTF | TGTGCCAGTAGTATGTTTTTAGACTATGGCTACACCTTC
TRBD1 | TRBJ2-1 | 15 | TRBV10-1 | CASSGPGQEIHEQFF | TGCGCCAGCAGTGGGCCGGGACAGGAAATACATGAGCAGTTCTTC
- | TRBJ2-7 | 14 | TRBV6-6 | CASSQTSKAYEQYF | TGTGCCAGCAGTCAGACTAGTAAGGCCTACGAGCAGTACTTC
- | TRBJ1-5 | 14 | TRBV30 | CAWSSFMEGQPQHF | TGTGCCTGGAGTTCATTCATGGAGGGTCAGCCCCAGCATTTT